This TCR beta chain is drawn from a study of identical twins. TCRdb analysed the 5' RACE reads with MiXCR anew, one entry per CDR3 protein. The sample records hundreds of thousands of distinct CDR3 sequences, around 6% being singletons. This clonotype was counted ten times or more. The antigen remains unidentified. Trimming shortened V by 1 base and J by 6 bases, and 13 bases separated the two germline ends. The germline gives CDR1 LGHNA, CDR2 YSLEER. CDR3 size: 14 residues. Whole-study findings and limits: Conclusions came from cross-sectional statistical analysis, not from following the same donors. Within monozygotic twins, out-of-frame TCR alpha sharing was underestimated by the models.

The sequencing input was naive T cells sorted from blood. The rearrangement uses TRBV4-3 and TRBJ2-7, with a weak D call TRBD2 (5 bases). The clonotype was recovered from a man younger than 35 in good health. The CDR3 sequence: CASSQGGSRGEQYF. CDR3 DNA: TGCGCCAGCAGCCAAGGAGGGTCTCGGGGCGAGCAGTACTTC.